Below are 2 T cell receptor beta chains sequenced from a single sample in a study of T cell responses to AZD1222 COVID-19 vaccine. The assay was immunoSEQ multiplex PCR, and TCRdb's table has in-frame clones only and misses some. The sample has about 150,000 clones; roughly nine tenths are singletons. The sample in question was peripheral blood, obtained on day 0 of AZD1222 vaccination. The receptor source for this set is an adult in good health.

The chain combines TRBV6-4 with TRBJ1-5; D gene unclear. Germline V gene sequence: CDR1 MRHNA, CDR2 SNTAGT. This CDR3 has 12 residues. V gave up 2 bases and J gave up 9 bases, with 8 bases separating them. The CDR3 sequence is CASSDGSGPQHF. For the CDR3, the DNA is TGTGCCAGCAGTGACGGGTCTGGGCCCCAGCATTTT.

The chain recombines TRBV7-9 with TRBJ1-5; D is ambiguous. CDR1 is SEHNR and CDR2 is FQNEAQ in the germline V gene (reference sequence). With 3 bases removed from V and 3 bases from J, the gap between germline ends came to 9 bases. The CDR3 contains 14 residues. CDR3 region: CASSFLGNNQPQHF. In nucleotides, the CDR3 is TGTGCCAGCAGCTTCTTGGGGAACAATCAGCCCCAGCATTTT.